This T cell receptor beta chain was obtained from a study of cytomegalovirus exposure and HLA in healthy donors listed by TCRdb under 2017. For context, the study as a whole: In an earlier analysis of roughly 500 of the donors, 276 Gb of sequence data and about 110 million unique TCR beta sequences from 150 million to 200 million T cells were reported. A later genetic analysis took genome-wide SNP genotypes for about three fifths of the 666 donors and used that subset as a discovery cohort. Because of strong linkage in the cohort, roughly five DR-DQ haplotypes were treated as single units for association and clustering. Typing coverage varied by locus: about 629-630 donors for A, B, C, DRB1 and DQB1; some 520 for DQA1; over 600 for DPA1; roughly 450 for DPB1. Alongside the repertoire data, information on donor age, sex, ethnicity and CMV serostatus was compiled. Of the 300 to 500 genotyped donors, approximately 80% were placed in the genetic ancestry cluster associated with self-reported Caucasian donors. In an earlier analysis of 500 to 650 of the donors, high-throughput TCR beta sequencing was used to judge whether each TCR beta V gene segment behaved as functional or pseudogenic. In a later analysis, previously published TCR beta repertoires from about 640 donors were re-analyzed and high-resolution HLA genotyping was added so that TCR occurrence patterns could be studied. All discovery cohort repertoires had been generated using a single sequencing platform. Both class I and class II loci were covered by HLA typing, at four-digit resolution. Rather than drawing on any new phenotypic data, the later analysis identified candidate immune exposures from TCR beta sequences and the way those sequences occurred across donors. The study was designed to test whether signatures of past pathogen exposure could be identified by cataloging public T cell receptors. High-throughput TCR immunosequencing, statistical association of individual TCRs with disease status, and machine learning were combined to predict cytomegalovirus infection status. An early release covering 550 to 700 HLA-typed donors comprised about 310 gigabases of sequencing data and roughly 85 million unique TCR sequences. Among around 400 genotyped donors of the cohort, an average of about 240,000 unique TCR beta nucleotide sequences were sequenced per donor, roughly 18% of them non-productive. Along with the roughly 610-subject first cohort, a separate validation cohort of over a hundred different subjects was used. Using immunosequencing, the study profiled T cell repertoires from about 610 subjects and related those repertoires to cytomegalovirus serostatus. What the work shows at the level of the full study, not this receptor alone: The classifier was reported to diagnose cytomegalovirus status with high specificity and sensitivity in both the original cohort and the validation cohort. At a false discovery rate of 0.05, a later analysis linked 16,951 TCR beta sequences to specific HLA alleles. In a later analysis, the rate of TCR association differed among HLA loci, with DRB1 alleles having the most associated TCRs and HLA-C alleles having the fewest. The study gave a list of 150 to 200 TCR beta chains associated with cytomegalovirus. A few of the identified cytomegalovirus-associated TCR beta chains were confirmed in vitro to be specific for cytomegalovirus antigens. Compared with the approximately 720-donor mean, donors in an Asian-associated ancestry cluster had fewer N-insertions in productive TCRs, according to a later genetic analysis. Presence/absence analyses assumed roughly uniform sequencing depth across donors, an assumption that may not hold. It was suggested by the authors that the approach could potentially be generalized to other disease states and immunological phenotypes. Because counts were too low, under 20 rarely observed V segments, including chromosome 9 orphons, were left out of the earlier analysis of several hundred of the donors. A cluster of highly shared sequence variants was judged likely to represent a technical artifact of the sequencing pipeline. Because HLA typing was unavailable for some donors at each locus, only the typed subset was used in association tests. A further reported finding was that TCR beta sequences accurately predicted the HLA-A and HLA-B alleles for most subjects in the first cohort. Immune exposure information for the cohort was limited to CMV serostatus. Several of the top co-occurrence clusters appeared to be linked to parvovirus B19, influenza, CMV and Epstein-Barr virus, according to a later analysis. Some IMGT-functional V segments, including TRBV6-2 and TRBV6-3, could not be told apart with the 87-base-pair reads, so those segments were excluded. Assigning TCR associations to individual alleles was difficult when HLA alleles, especially DR and DQ, strongly co-occurred. Correlated functional status among segregating V segments might reflect linkage disequilibrium, but an unknown experimental factor could not be ruled out. According to a later analysis, most CMV-associated TCR beta chains appeared to be HLA-restricted, and the HLA associations seemed to be driven largely by CMV exposure. In a later analysis, HLA-associated TCR beta chains showed more clonal expansion and lower generation probabilities than non-associated chains that were equally common. Only TCR beta chains were sequenced in this cohort, and the absence of alpha or paired-chain data limited detectable features. A later genetic analysis associated a missense DCLRE1C variant with V-gene and J-gene trimming of TCR beta chains, and an independent cohort replicated the association. Across donors, most TCR sequences were observed very rarely, whereas some public TCRs were present in many individuals. Broadly in line with IMGT annotations, most TCR beta V segments showed up in productive rearrangements about 87% or about 30% of the time in an earlier analysis of 450 to 600 of the donors.

The cohort was made up of 666 healthy bone marrow donors. All cohort members were sampled while nominally healthy, although unrecorded immune exposures were likely present. The donor was CMV seronegative and was included in the group of 352 seronegative cohort members. Each donor provided a peripheral blood sample, and peripheral blood mononuclear cells were used for TCR beta sequencing. The Qiagen DNeasy Blood Extraction Kit was used to extract genomic DNA from the blood cell samples. Preparation of the library involved the immunoSEQ multiplex PCR assay. The multiplex PCR relied on a mix of 60 forward primers for TCR Vbeta segments and 13 reverse primers for TCR Jbeta segments. Amplification of the CDR3 region of rearranged TCR beta genes was performed with a multiplex PCR assay on genomic DNA. The amplified TCR beta libraries were sequenced on the Illumina HiSeq System as 87-base-pair reads. The paper's data handling went like this. In a later analysis, approximately 74 million unique TCR beta chains were counted across the 500 to 850 repertoires, and roughly 11 million of these chains were shared by at least two donors. Raw reads were error-corrected and collapsed into unique sequences with a nearest-neighbor algorithm that merged closely related sequences to remove PCR and sequencing errors. Alignment of CDR3 sequences to IMGT reference sequences was used to assign V, D and J gene segments. For a sequence to be retained, a match of at least six nucleotides was required to both a V gene segment and a J gene segment. Rearrangements were called productive when the CDR3 lacked stop codons and stayed in frame with V and J; all others were non-productive. Following IMGT convention, CDR3 was defined as the stretch from the second conserved V-encoded cysteine to the conserved J-encoded phenylalanine. In an earlier analysis of roughly 580 of the donors, sequences lacking an unambiguous match to a single V gene segment were excluded. In an earlier analysis of approximately 500 of the donors, a V segment was called functional when productive rearrangements were above 56.7%, and segregating when the standard deviation between donors exceeded 5%. A statistical classification framework was built for diagnosing cytomegalovirus status from the catalog of TCR beta chain sequences. In a later analysis, V and J genes were assigned by comparing TCR nucleotide sequences against IMGT/GENE-DB human TR gene sequences. Using the TCRdist pipeline, a later analysis assigned CDR3 sequences along with most-parsimonious VDJ recombination scenarios. A later analysis defined each TCR beta chain by its CDR3 amino acid sequence plus V-gene family, and excluded reads lacking a unique V-gene family. As a way to deal with suspected cross-contamination and a sequencing artifact, a later analysis dropped hundreds of nucleotide sequences that were highly shared and had low generation probability. In a later analysis, a clonal expansion index was calculated for each public chain from normalized within-repertoire ranks of inferred template counts. In a later analysis, generation probabilities were computed with a VDJ recombination model fitted to out-of-frame rearrangements, and the resulting probabilities were checked against IGoR. A later analysis scored TCR-TCR, TCR-HLA and TCR-CMV co-occurrence with hypergeometric tests, applying a repertoire-size bias correction to TCR pairs. In a later analysis, false discovery rates were estimated by permuting HLA or CMV assignments 20 times. A later analysis grouped co-occurring TCRs with DBSCAN, adding TCRdist sequence similarity when clustering within HLA-allele-positive subsets. Repertoires with fewer than 30,000 or more than 120,000 public chains were left out of co-occurrence clustering, as were a few repertoires with anomalous nucleotide sharing. TCRdb stores this immuneACCESS table with in-frame sequences only. Part of the clones is absent; in the studies checked, under half of the shortfall reflects unresolved V genes, and no reason is known for the rest. V, J and clone size were drawn from that table, and D and trimming were deduced from the DNA. A total of some 240,000 clones appear in this sample, 70% to 80% of them only once. The leading ten clones occupy 3.8% of the sample.

V has 2 bases trimmed and J has 3 bases trimmed; junction bases matching no gene number 2. As encoded in the germline V gene, CDR1 is MNHEY while CDR2 is SVGAGI. Including cysteine and phenylalanine, the CDR3 has 14 amino acids. Only CDR3 DNA is held: 42 bases, read in frame from base 1. This clone was recorded only once. Its antigen has not been determined. No much larger clonotype is one base removed from it; base qualities were not supplied. This chain joins TRBV6-5 to TRBJ2-7; 9 of the junction bases match TRBD1. Sequencing was done on a sample of PBMCs. This TCR was recovered from a male donor in good health and CMV-seronegative. The encoded CDR3 is CASSYETGGYEQYF. The DNA sequence follows: TGTGCCAGCAGTTACGAGACAGGGGGCTACGAGCAGTACTTC.